This TCR beta chain originates from a study of blood T cell repertoires in COVID-19. Study-level information: Acute and convalescent COVID-19 samples came from the United States, Italy and Spain. PBMCs, B-cell-depleted T cells, or T cells provided the cDNA or gDNA that made up the material.

Per the authors' pipeline: Researchers report that nucleated cell counts were estimated from reference gene primer amplification. The assay was immunoSEQ multiplex PCR, and TCRdb's table has in-frame clones only and misses some. From that table come the V and J calls and clone size; the DNA was used to work out D and trimming. The sample includes 75,000 to 95,000 clones, approximately 70% of them seen just once. CDR1 LGHDT and CDR2 YNNKEL come from the germline V gene (reference sequence). The CDR3 runs to 15 residues. Losses at the gene ends were 1 base for V and 4 bases for J; bases not matched to a gene: 6.

This clonotype was obtained from an older woman in a cohort sampled during active or convalescent COVID-19. The sample taken for sequencing was peripheral blood. The rearrangement uses TRBV3-1 (or the pseudogene TRBV3-2) and TRBJ1-1; TRBD1 matches 7 bases. CDR3 loop: CASSQVVSGGTEAFF. CDR3 DNA: TGTGCCAGCAGCCAAGTGGTTTCAGGGGGCACTGAAGCTTTCTTT.